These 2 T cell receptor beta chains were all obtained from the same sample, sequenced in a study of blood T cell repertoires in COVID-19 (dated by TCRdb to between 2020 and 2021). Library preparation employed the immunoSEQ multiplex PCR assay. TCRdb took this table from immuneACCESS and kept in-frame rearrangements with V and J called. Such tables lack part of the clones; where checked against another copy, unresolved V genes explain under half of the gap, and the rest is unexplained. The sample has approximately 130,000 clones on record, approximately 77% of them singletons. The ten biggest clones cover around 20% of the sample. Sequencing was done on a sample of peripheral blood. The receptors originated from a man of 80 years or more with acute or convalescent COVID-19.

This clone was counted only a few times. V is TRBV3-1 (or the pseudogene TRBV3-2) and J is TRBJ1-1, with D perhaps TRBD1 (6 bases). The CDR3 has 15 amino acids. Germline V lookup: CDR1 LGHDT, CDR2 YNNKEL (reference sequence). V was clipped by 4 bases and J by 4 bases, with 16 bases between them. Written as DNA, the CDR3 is TGTGCCAGCAGCCGGGACATAAATATGGGCACTGAAGCTTTCTTT. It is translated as CASSRDINMGTEAFF.

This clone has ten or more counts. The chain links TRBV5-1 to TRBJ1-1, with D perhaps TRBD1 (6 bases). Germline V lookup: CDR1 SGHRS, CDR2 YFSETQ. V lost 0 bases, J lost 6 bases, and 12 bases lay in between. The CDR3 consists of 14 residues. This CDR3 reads CASSLDRATAEAFF. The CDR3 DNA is TGCGCCAGCAGCTTGGACAGGGCAACGGCTGAAGCTTTCTTT.